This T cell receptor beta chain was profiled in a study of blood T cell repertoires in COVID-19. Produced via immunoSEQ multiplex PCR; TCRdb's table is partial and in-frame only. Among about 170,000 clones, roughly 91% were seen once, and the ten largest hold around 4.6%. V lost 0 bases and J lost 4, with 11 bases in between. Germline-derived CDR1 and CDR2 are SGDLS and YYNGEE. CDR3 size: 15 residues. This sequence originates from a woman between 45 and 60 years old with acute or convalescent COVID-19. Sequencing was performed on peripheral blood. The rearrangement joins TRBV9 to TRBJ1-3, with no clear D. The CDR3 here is CASSVVVPGGNTIYF. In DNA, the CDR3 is TGTGCCAGCAGCGTAGTGGTCCCAGGCGGAAACACCATATATTTT.